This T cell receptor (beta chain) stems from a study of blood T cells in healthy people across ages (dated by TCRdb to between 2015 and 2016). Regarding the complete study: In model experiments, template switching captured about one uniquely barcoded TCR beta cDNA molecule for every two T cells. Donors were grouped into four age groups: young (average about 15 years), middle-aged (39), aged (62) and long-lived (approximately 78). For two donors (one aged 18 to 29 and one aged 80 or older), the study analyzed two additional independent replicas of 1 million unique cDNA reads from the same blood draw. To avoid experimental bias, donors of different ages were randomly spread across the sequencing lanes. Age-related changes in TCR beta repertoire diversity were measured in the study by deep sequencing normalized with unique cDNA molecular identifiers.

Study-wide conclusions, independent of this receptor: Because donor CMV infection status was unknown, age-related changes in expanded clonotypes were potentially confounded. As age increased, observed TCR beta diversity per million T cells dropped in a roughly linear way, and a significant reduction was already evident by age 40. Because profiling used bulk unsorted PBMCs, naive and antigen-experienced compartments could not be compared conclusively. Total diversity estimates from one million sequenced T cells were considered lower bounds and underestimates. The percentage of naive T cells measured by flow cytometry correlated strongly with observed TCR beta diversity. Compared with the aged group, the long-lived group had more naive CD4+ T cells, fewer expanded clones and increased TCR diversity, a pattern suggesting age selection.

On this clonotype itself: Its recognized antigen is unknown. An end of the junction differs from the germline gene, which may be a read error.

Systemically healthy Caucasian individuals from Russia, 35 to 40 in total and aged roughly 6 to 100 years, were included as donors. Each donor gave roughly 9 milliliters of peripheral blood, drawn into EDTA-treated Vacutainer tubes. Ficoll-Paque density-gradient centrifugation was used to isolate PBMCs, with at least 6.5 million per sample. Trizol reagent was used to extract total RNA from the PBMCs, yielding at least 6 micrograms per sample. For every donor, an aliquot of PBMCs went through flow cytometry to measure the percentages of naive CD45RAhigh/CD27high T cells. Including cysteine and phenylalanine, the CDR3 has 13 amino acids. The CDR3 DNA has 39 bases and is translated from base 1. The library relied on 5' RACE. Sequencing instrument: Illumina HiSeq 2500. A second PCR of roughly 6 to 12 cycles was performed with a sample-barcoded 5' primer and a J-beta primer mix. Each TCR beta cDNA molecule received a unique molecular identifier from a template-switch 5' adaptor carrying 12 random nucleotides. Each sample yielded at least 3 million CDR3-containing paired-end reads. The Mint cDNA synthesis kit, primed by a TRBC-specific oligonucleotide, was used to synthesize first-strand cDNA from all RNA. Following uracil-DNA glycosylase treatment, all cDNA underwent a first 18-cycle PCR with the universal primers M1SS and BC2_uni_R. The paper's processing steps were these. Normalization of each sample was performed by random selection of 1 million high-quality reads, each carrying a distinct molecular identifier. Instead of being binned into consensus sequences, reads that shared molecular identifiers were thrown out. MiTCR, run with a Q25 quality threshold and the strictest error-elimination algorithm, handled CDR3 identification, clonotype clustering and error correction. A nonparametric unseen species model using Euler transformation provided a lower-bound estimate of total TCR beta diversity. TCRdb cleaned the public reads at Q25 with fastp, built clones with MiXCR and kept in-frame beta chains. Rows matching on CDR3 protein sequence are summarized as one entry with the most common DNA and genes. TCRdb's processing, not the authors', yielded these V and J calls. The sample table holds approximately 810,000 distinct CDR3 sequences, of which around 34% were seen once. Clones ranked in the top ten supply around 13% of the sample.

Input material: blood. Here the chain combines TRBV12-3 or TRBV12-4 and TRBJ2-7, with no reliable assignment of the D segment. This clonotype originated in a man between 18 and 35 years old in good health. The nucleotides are TGTGCCAACAGTCCTCTAACTCCCTACGAGCAGTACTTC. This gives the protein CANSPLTPYEQYF.